Below, one T cell receptor beta chain is given with its context. This clonotype was counted at least ten times. Its target antigen remains unknown. No base quality information exists; no much larger clone differs at one position. Per the germline V gene (reference sequence), DFQATT is the CDR1 and SNEGSKA is the CDR2. The CDR3 covers 16 residues, taking in both the cysteine and the phenylalanine. Only CDR3 DNA remains: 48 bases, in frame from the first base. V is reduced by 0 bases and J by 4 bases, leaving a spacing of 18 bases between them. This specimen comes from a study of regulatory T cells in long-lasting Graves disease (dated by TCRdb to the early 2020s). Study-wide context: In the newly diagnosed Graves' disease group, patients had been taking antithyroid drugs for less than 3 months. The study took place in China and was registered as a clinical trial. A total of 35 or so samples were covered by TCR sequencing, comprising some 13 persistent and approximately 20 newly diagnosed Graves' disease patients. Patients with persistent Graves' disease were compared with patients with newly diagnosed Graves' disease using TCR sequencing and RNA sequencing of peripheral blood. The investigation overall reported the following: Persistent disease showed preferential use of TRBV28, TRBJ1-2 and TRBJ2-5, whereas newly diagnosed disease favored TRBV20-1 and TRBJ2-1. The authors noted that the small sample size was a limitation that may lower accuracy. Sequencing and analysis were restricted to the TCR beta chain. Peripheral blood alone was examined, since thyroid tissue, which constituted the primary lesion, could not be accessed. Persistent patients shared more public clonotypes among themselves (around 2,700) than newly diagnosed patients did (about 1,000). Compared with newly diagnosed patients, persistent Graves' disease patients had lower TCR Shannon entropy and fewer highly expanded clones, which suggests clonal expansion.

Sample time point, as interpreted from the label and publication: newly diagnosed GD, antithyroid drugs for less than 3 months. For both TCR sequencing and RNA sequencing, RNA was extracted from PBMCs in TRIzol. The diagnosis of Graves' disease was made according to American Thyroid Association guidelines. Patients were recruited from an endocrinology department in Xi'an, China. Each patient gave around 9 milliliters of peripheral blood, collected in an EDTA anticoagulant tube. PBMCs were isolated by Ficoll Paque Plus density gradient separation without further T cell sorting. An Agilent 2100 Bioanalyzer and agarose gel were used to check RNA quality, and a NanoDrop 2000 was used to measure RNA concentration. The library was made by multiplex PCR. The sequencing machine was an Illumina HiSeq 4000. To build TCR beta libraries, CDR3 regions were amplified by Arm-PCR using iRepertoire HTBI primers. PCR products were gel purified before sequencing. As for the authors' bioinformatics: Gene usage analysis of CDR3 amino acid clonotypes relied on the roughly 64 TRBV and more than twelve TRBJ segments identified across samples. Filtered high-quality paired reads were merged into contigs using COPE and FqMerger. BLAST was used to align contigs to IMGT TRBV, TRBD and TRBJ reference genes, and CDR3 was defined according to IMGT. Highly expanded clones were defined as clonotypes with a frequency above 0.1%. Shannon entropy served as the measure of repertoire diversity, while the Gini coefficient captured V-J evenness. Clonotypes shared by more than one individual were considered public. In-frame beta chains were kept once TCRdb had trimmed the public reads at Q25 with fastp and called clones with MiXCR. Under each unique CDR3 protein, matching rows form one entry showing the most common genes and DNA. These V and J calls derive from TCRdb rather than the authors' analysis. This sample holds almost 450,000 distinct CDR3 sequences; around 15% were observed only once. The top ten hold approximately 11% of the sample.

A further study also used this sample, focusing on T cells in Graves' hyperthyroidism and ophthalmopathy. As the second publication notes: Stable Graves' hyperthyroidism was defined as the absence of progression to ophthalmopathy over 18 months of follow-up. The hyperthyroidism patients were between 18 and 65 years old and newly diagnosed, with a disease duration of less than 2 months. Exclusion was applied to patients with uncontrolled infections, other autoimmune diseases, pregnancy or lactation. Diagnoses were based on clinical symptoms, serum thyroxine and TRAb, thyroid ultrasound and orbital computed tomography. The first round of RT-PCR for the TCR CDR3 was performed with the HTBI primer set and the Qiagen OneStep RT-PCR kit. Most expanded thyroid clonotypes (frequency above 0.001) were also detected in blood, suggesting blood repertoires may reflect thyroid immune responses. A 13 V-J signature model separated ophthalmopathy from stable hyperthyroidism, with 87.88% sensitivity and 81.08% specificity in cross-validation and 80%/75% in testing. In validation, the model predicted progression to ophthalmopathy a median of about 6 months before onset, with over 60% sensitivity and roughly 79% specificity. To identify distinguishing TCR V-J signatures, a discovery cohort of around 100 patients was used, comprising 43 with Graves' ophthalmopathy and around 60 with stable Graves' hyperthyroidism. Whether ophthalmopathy could be predicted prospectively was tested in an independent validation cohort made up of under 20 hyperthyroidism patients plus 17 patients who later progressed to ophthalmopathy. For training and testing, the approximately 97 patients in the discovery cohort were randomly divided in a 7:3 ratio. The study also compared thyroid tissue and blood T-cell repertoires from roughly 6 Graves' hyperthyroidism patients. Once sampling was done, hyperthyroidism patients were given methimazole at a starting dose of 30 mg daily, whereas ophthalmopathy patients were given high-dose intravenous methylprednisolone. A second multiplex PCR round built the libraries, followed by size selection and purification. Libraries were sequenced paired-end with 100 bp reads on an Illumina HiSeq2000. SOAPnuke was used to process the raw data, removing reads that contained adapters or uncalled bases, had a mean Phred below 15, or lacked an exact match to the constant primer or identifier. COPE v1.2.5 was used to merge high-quality paired reads, and clonotypes were defined as unique nucleotide sequences. Clonotypes were aligned to IMGT TRBV, TRBD and TRBJ reference segments using MiTCR v1.1. The analysis included only V-J combinations with a frequency above 0.0001, which together covered 98% to 99.2% of the repertoires. A TCS score was defined as the ratio of F50 (clonal expansion) to E x V (chaos), with BLOSUM62-based TCRdist applied between CDR3 peptides within each V-J. Welch's t-statistics and random forest reduced 500 to 550 V-J features to 13, which were used in a naive Bayes classifier (R e1071). No statistical method was used to set the sample size in advance, and investigators knew the group allocation. The paper describes TCR Vbeta CDR3 sequencing of 135 peripheral blood samples, made up of about 41 ophthalmopathy patients, roughly 80 hyperthyroidism patients and some 17 progressor patients.

The TCR originated in a woman younger than 45 with Graves disease. Donor details come from another sample of the same person, matched by shared clones. Source: peripheral blood mononuclear cells (PBMCs), taken at new diagnosis, from a patient treated with antithyroid drugs. This receptor chain uses TRBV20-1 and TRBJ1-1; TRBD1 could be the D gene, as 5 bases match. This receptor carries the CDR3 CSARDPGGATGTEAFF. The nucleotide sequence reads as follows: TGCAGTGCTAGAGATCCGGGAGGGGCGACGGGCACTGAAGCTTTCTTT.